The rows below give T cell receptor beta chains drawn from one sample of a study of blood T cell repertoires in COVID-19. TCRdb's table, derived via immunoSEQ multiplex PCR, lists solely in-frame clones and lacks some. The top ten clones hold about 1.6% of a sample with 110,000 or so clones, 81% of them seen once. The sample taken for sequencing was peripheral blood. These receptors all come from a man in his fifties or sixties with acute or convalescent COVID-19. Both conserved end residues are part of each CDR3.

v_gene,j_gene,CDR3aa
TRBV19,TRBJ2-3,CASSMGHRTDTQYF
TRBV11-2,TRBJ2-3,CASSLSPSPGDTQYF
TRBV5-1,TRBJ1-6,CASSLAGASYNSPLHF
TRBV5-8,TRBJ1-1,CASSPLDRDEAFF
TRBV7-9,TRBJ2-7,CASSLVQGTNEQYF
TRBV9,TRBJ2-5,CASSVVQGGQETQYF
TRBV29-1,TRBJ1-1,CSVEGRENTEAFF
TRBV10-3,TRBJ2-2,CAISDVLAGPNTGELFF
TRBV27,TRBJ2-7,CASSPSTGSSYEQYF
TRBV27,TRBJ2-2,CASSLSRADGELFF
TRBV27,TRBJ2-1,CASSFAGGADNEQFF
TRBV7-8,TRBJ1-5,CASSSRGSNQPQHF
TRBV5-5,TRBJ1-2,CASSLPGTGNYGYTF
TRBV12-5,TRBJ1-2,CASGLARTGVYGYTF
TRBV3-1/TRBV3-2,TRBJ1-4,CASSVWGQGEGIEKLFF
TRBV4-1,TRBJ2-7,CASSQGGIGHEEGYEQYF
TRBV5-6,TRBJ2-2,CASSLGGPGELFF
TRBV2,TRBJ1-2,CASRTSEYGYTF
TRBV10-2,TRBJ1-2,CASSEVTRNGYTF
TRBV5-1,TRBJ1-4,CASSLRPASTNEKLFF
TRBV19,TRBJ2-2,CASSKGQGMNTGELFF
TRBV24-1,TRBJ2-1,CATSDRRSGGAGEQFF
TRBV6-1,TRBJ1-1,CASSIGRGHTEAFF
TRBV13,TRBJ2-3,CASSLNGGPDTQYF
TRBV5-1,TRBJ1-2,CASSAGQGGLNGYGYTF
TRBV7-3,TRBJ2-1,CASSAPGTGEEQFF
TRBV28,TRBJ1-5,CATPPRGAGQPQHF
TRBV14,TRBJ1-3,CASSPLGPSSGNTIYF
TRBV24-1,TRBJ2-1,CATSDSPSGVVNEQFF
TRBV10-2,TRBJ2-1,CASSQNPSGGAFYEQFF
TRBV2,TRBJ2-2,CASRGQGSIGELFF
TRBV9,TRBJ2-1,CASSVGLVPSYNEQFF
TRBV10-3,TRBJ1-2,CAISEPGQFNYGYTF
TRBV28,TRBJ1-2,CASSKRTGGPHYGYTF
TRBV11-2,TRBJ2-7,CASSTPGGLPGPYEQYF
TRBV6-5,TRBJ1-1,CASRRGRGTEAFF
TRBV11-2,TRBJ2-7,CASSLSGQGPYEQYF
TRBV6-5,TRBJ1-6,CASRRRDRLHF
TRBV27,TRBJ1-1,CASSPRDRVREEGEAFF
TRBV18,TRBJ1-3,CASSPAGLALGNTIYF
TRBV5-4,TRBJ2-2,CASSLTSTANTGELFF